This TCR beta chain is drawn from a study of metastatic and nonmetastatic thyroid tumors. Study details: From malignant and benign thyroid patients, repertoires in blood and in tumor or nodule tissue were compared. Notes on the study in general: Reportedly, malignant thyroid tumors had significantly higher TCR beta diversity than benign nodules, in blood and tumor.

This clone appeared many times. What it recognizes is unknown. The V gene's germline CDR1 is KGHSH and CDR2 LQKENI. CDR3 length equals 13 residues. Trimming removed 10 bases at V and 5 bases at J, with 15 bases between. No treatment had been given to any patient before thyroid surgery. In the original workflow: Researchers built a distant-metastasis classifier for papillary thyroid cancer that drew on CDR3 differences across clinicopathological groups. TCRdb re-analyzed the PCR reads using MiXCR. TCRdb's processing, not the authors', yielded these V and J calls. The table includes roughly 64,000 clones, about 3.8% detected once.

The sample comprised blood. The source of this sequence is a female donor with papillary thyroid cancer or a benign thyroid nodule (not recorded which). Some clones in this sample may be carry-over from other donors' samples. The chain uses TRBV18 and TRBJ1-5; D might be TRBD1 (6 bases). The CDR3 DNA follows: TGTGCCACCTCCCGGGGGCCCGATCAGCCCCAGCATTTT. Protein product: CATSRGPDQPQHF. The full variable domain, completed using reference TRBV18 and TRBJ1-5, is NAGVMQNPRHLVRRRGQEARLRCSPMKGHSHVYWYRQLPEEGLKFMVYLQKENIIDESGMPKERFSAEFPKEGPSILRIQQVVRGDSAAYFCATSRGPDQPQHFGDGTRLSIL.